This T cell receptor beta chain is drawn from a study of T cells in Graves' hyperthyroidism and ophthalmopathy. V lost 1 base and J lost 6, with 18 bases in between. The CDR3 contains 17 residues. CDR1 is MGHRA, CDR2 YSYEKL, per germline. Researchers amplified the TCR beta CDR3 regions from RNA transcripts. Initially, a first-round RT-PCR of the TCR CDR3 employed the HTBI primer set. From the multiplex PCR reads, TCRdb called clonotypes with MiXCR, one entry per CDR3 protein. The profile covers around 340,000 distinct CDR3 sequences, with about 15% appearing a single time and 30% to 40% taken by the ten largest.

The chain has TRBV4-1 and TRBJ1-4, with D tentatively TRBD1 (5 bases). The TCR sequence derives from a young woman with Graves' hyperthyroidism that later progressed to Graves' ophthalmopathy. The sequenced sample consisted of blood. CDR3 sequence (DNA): TGCGCCAGCAGCCAAGGTTGGGGGAGAACCGAAGATGAAAAACTGTTTTTT. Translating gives CASSQGWGRTEDEKLFF.